Following are 30 T cell receptor beta chains from one sample sequenced in a study of human T cells and chemical hapten exposure. Time point of the sample: pre-sensitization, week 0. Treatment: therapeutic diphenylcyclopropenone sensitization with weekly scalp DPC. TCRdb re-called the RACE reads through MiXCR, storing one row per CDR3 protein. Of approximately 100,000 distinct CDR3 sequences listed, around 9.5% were seen once; the top ten hold around 3.6%. The input for sequencing was whole blood, taken in connection with sensitization to the hapten diphenylcyclopropenone (DPC). The source of these receptors is a woman aged 40 to 55 with alopecia areata. Some clones in this sample may be carry-over from other donors' samples.

This clonotype was counted once. This chain links TRBV7-9 with TRBJ2-5; a possible D gene is TRBD1 (6 bases). The V gene's germline CDR1 is SEHNR and CDR2 FQNEAQ (reference sequence). Trimming shortened V by 3 bases and J by 7 bases, and 9 bases separated the two germline ends. The CDR3 has 12 residues. The CDR3 spells CASSFDRRTQYF. The CDR3 bases are TGTGCCAGCAGCTTCGACAGGAGGACCCAGTACTTC.

This clonotype turned up a few times. The chain uses TRBV6-2 or TRBV6-3 and TRBJ2-5; D is uncertain. The CDR3 sequence is 14 residues long. The germline gives CDR1 MNHEY, CDR2 SVGEGT. V dropped 11 bases and J dropped 5 bases, with 21 bases sitting between them. The CDR3 nucleotides are TGTGCCGTACGACGTTCGTCGGAAGTGGAGACCCAGTACTTC. This sequence encodes CAVRRSSEVETQYF.

This clonotype was detected many times. This chain joins TRBV10-3 and TRBJ1-6; possibly TRBD1 for D (6 bases). Germline V gives CDR1 ENHRY, CDR2 SYGVKD. The germline V and J ends were trimmed by 0 bases and 7 bases, with 10 bases remaining between them. This CDR3 is 15 amino acids long. The CDR3 sequence: CAISESGQTNSPLHF. CDR3 sequence (DNA): TGTGCCATCAGTGAGTCAGGACAGACCAATTCACCCCTCCACTTT.

Ten or more counts support this clonotype. The gene calls are TRBV12-3 or TRBV12-4 and TRBJ2-1; possibly TRBD1 for D (6 bases). Trimming cost V 6 bases and J 5 bases, with 14 bases left between them. The CDR3 spans 14 residues. The CDR3 loop reads CASREQGRDNEQFF. For the CDR3, the DNA is TGTGCCAGCAGAGAACAGGGAAGGGACAATGAGCAGTTCTTC.

This clonotype was picked up a small number of times. The chain combines TRBV6-5 with TRBJ2-3; perhaps TRBD2 as D (6 bases). The CDR3 is 13 amino acids. Trimming shortened V by 6 bases and J by 8 bases, and 15 bases separated the two germline ends. From germline, CDR1 is MNHEY and CDR2 SVGAGI. CDR3: CASSVRRAATQYF. Written as DNA, the CDR3 is TGTGCCAGCAGCGTGAGGAGGGCGGCTACGCAGTATTTT.

This clonotype was detected only once. V is TRBV7-2 and J is TRBJ2-7, with D possibly being TRBD1 (6 bases). V shed 5 bases and J shed 4 bases, with 18 bases lying between them. Germline CDR1 reads SGHTA; CDR2 reads FQGNSA. The CDR3 has 15 amino acids. The CDR3 sequence: CASSLAAGVKYEQYF. The CDR3 coding sequence is TGTGCCAGCAGCCTCGCCGCAGGGGTCAAGTACGAGCAGTACTTC.

The V and J genes are TRBV28 and TRBJ2-1; D is uncertain. The CDR3 covers 15 residues. Germline-derived CDR1 and CDR2 are MDHEN and SYDVKM. The V gene lost 6 bases and the J gene lost 1 base, with 13 bases spanning the gap. The CDR3 loop reads CASSIVKRSYNEQFF. The CDR3 DNA reads TGTGCCAGCAGCATCGTGAAGAGGTCCTACAATGAGCAGTTCTTC.

J is TRBJ1-4 and V is TRBV5-4; tentatively, D is TRBD1 (6 bases). V gave up 2 bases and J gave up 8 bases, with 19 bases separating them. This CDR3 is 16 amino acids long. Germline V gives CDR1 SGHNT, CDR2 YYREEE (reference sequence). The CDR3 sequence: CASSFSRTGMREKLFF. Written as DNA, the CDR3 is TGTGCCAGCAGCTTCTCCCGAACAGGGATGAGGGAAAAACTGTTTTTT.

This clonotype was detected many times. The chain recombines TRBV12-3 or TRBV12-4 with TRBJ1-5; 7 positions agree with TRBD1. The CDR3 runs 18 residues. The junction had 12 bases not matched to a gene; V was cut back by 4 bases and J by 0 bases. CDR3 sequence (DNA): TGTGCCAGCAGTTATGACAGGGCCCAAATTAATAGCAATCAGCCCCAGCATTTT. It encodes CASSYDRAQINSNQPQHF.

The chain employs TRBV11-2 and TRBJ2-5; 7 bases match TRBD2. This CDR3 region has 14 residues. Germline V lookup: CDR1 SGHAT, CDR2 FQNNGV. V gave up 4 bases and J gave up 5 bases; unmatched junction bases: 7. CDR3 sequence reads: CASSSLAAGETQYF. In nucleotides, the CDR3 is TGTGCCAGCAGCTCCCTAGCGGCGGGGGAGACCCAGTACTTC.

This clonotype was picked up many times. J is TRBJ2-3 and V is TRBV29-1, with D perhaps matching TRBD2 (6 bases). The germline CDR1 and CDR2 sequences are SQVTM and ANQGSEA. Trimming took 7 bases from V and 2 from J, leaving 10 bases between them. The CDR3 spans 12 residues. Written as DNA, the CDR3 is TGCAGCGCCCGGGAGTCCACAGATACGCAGTATTTT. It is translated as CSARESTDTQYF.

This clonotype showed up many times. The V gene is TRBV20-1, the J gene TRBJ2-2; D is unclear. The CDR3 totals 14 residues. Between the trimmed V and J ends, which lost 6 bases and 8 bases, there was a span of 19 bases. Germline V gene lookup returns CDR1 DFQATT and CDR2 SNEGSKA (reference sequence). CDR3 region: CSAQKVPDRGELFF. CDR3 nucleotide sequence: TGCAGTGCCCAAAAGGTTCCGGACCGGGGGGAGCTGTTTTTT.

This chain links TRBV14 with TRBJ2-7; D is ambiguous. The length of the CDR3 is 14 residues. Germline loops: CDR1 SGHDN, CDR2 FVKESK. Deletions cut 1 base from V and 3 bases from J, with 10 bases between. The CDR3 nucleotides are TGTGCCAGCAGCCAAGTGGCCCCCAGCTACGAGCAGTACTTC. Translated, it gives CASSQVAPSYEQYF. The full variable domain, rest sourced from reference TRBV14 and TRBJ2-7, is EAGVTQFPSHSVIEKGQTVTLRCDPISGHDNLYWYRRVMGKEIKFLLHFVKESKQDESGMPNNRFLAERTGGTYSTLKVQPAELEDSGVYFCASSQVAPSYEQYFGPGTRLTVT.

This chain joins TRBV6-1 and TRBJ2-7, with unresolved D. The CDR3 is 12 amino acids. The V end was cut by 6 bases, the J end by 3 bases, with 9 bases between. Germline CDR1 reads MNHNS; CDR2 reads SASEGT. The CDR3 DNA reads as TGTGCCAGCAGACCGGACCGCTACGAGCAGTACTTC. Translating gives CASRPDRYEQYF.

Only a few counts were recorded for this clonotype. This chain uses TRBV4-1 with TRBJ2-7; TRBD2 aligns across 7 bases. The CDR3 extends over 16 amino acids. V shed 4 bases and J 0 bases; nucleotides not matched to a gene: 9. Germline CDR1 is MGHRA and CDR2 is YSYEKL. Written as DNA, the CDR3 is TGCGCCAGCAGCCCCGATGGGGGGGGATACTCCTACGAGCAGTACTTC. Encoded protein: CASSPDGGGYSYEQYF.

The chain combines TRBV6-2 or TRBV6-3 with TRBJ1-2; D not resolved. The length of the CDR3 is 11 residues. V was clipped by 10 bases and J by 6 bases, with 12 bases between them. From germline, CDR1 is MNHEY and CDR2 SVGEGT. This CDR3 reads CAIQQLDGYTF. The CDR3 bases are TGTGCCATCCAACAGCTGGATGGCTACACCTTC.

The rearrangement joins TRBV27 to TRBJ1-1; D ambiguous. This CDR3 is 13 amino acids long. V was trimmed by 5 bases and J by 1 base, leaving 8 bases between them. Germline V gene sequence: CDR1 MNHEY, CDR2 SMNVEV (reference sequence). CDR3 DNA sequence: TGTGCCAGCAGTCCCCTCACGAACACTGAAGCTTTCTTT. Translated, it gives CASSPLTNTEAFF.

This chain connects TRBV7-2 to TRBJ1-3; TRBD1 aligns across 8 bases. The germline V gene encodes CDR1 SGHTA and CDR2 FQGNSA. The junction had 4 bases not matched to a gene; V was cut back by 3 bases and J by 9 bases. This CDR3 is built from 13 residues. DNA for the CDR3: TGTGCCAGCAGCTTGGACAGGGACGCCACCATATATTTT. Protein sequence: CASSLDRDATIYF.

There are many counts of this clonotype. The chain carries TRBV9 and TRBJ2-2, with TRBD2 as a possible D gene (7 bases). This CDR3 has 16 residues. Germline V gene sequence: CDR1 SGDLS, CDR2 YYNGEE. Trimming removed 3 bases at V and 0 bases at J, with 12 bases between. The CDR3 protein is CASSALGGPNTGELFF. CDR3 DNA sequence: TGTGCCAGCAGCGCCTTGGGGGGGCCGAACACCGGGGAGCTGTTTTTT.

On this clonotype itself: Being one base from a much bigger clone, this may be a read error. The rearrangement links TRBV5-4 to TRBJ2-1; D is perhaps TRBD2 (6 bases). The CDR3 is made up of 16 amino acids. V was clipped by 4 bases and J by 5 bases, with 19 bases between them. Germline CDR1 reads SGHNT; CDR2 reads YYREEE (reference sequence). Here the CDR3 reads CASSTRQLATHNEQFF. DNA for the CDR3: TGTGCCAGCAGCACACGGCAACTAGCCACTCACAATGAGCAGTTCTTC. Supplemented by reference TRBV5-4 and TRBJ2-1, the full variable domain reads ETGVTQSPTHLIKTRGQQVTLRCSSQSGHNTVSWYQQALGQGPQFIFQYYREEENGRGNFPPRFSGLQFPNYSSELNVNALELDDSALYLCASSTRQLATHNEQFFGPGTRLTVL.

This clonotype occurred many times. V is TRBV5-4 and J is TRBJ2-1; 9 nucleotides agree with TRBD2. This CDR3 spans 15 amino acids. V was clipped by 4 bases and J by 4 bases; unmatched bases: 6. Germline V gives CDR1 SGHNT, CDR2 YYREEE (reference sequence). The chain's CDR3 is CASSLGLARYNEQFF. In nucleotides, the CDR3 is TGTGCCAGCAGCCTCGGACTAGCGAGATACAATGAGCAGTTCTTC.

The CDR3 here is CASGTPLGQSHGELFF. Written as DNA, the CDR3 is TGTGCCAGCGGTACCCCGCTTGGACAGTCCCACGGGGAGCTGTTTTTT. The chain joins TRBV28 to TRBJ2-2; weak D call: TRBD1 (6 bases). This CDR3 is built from 16 residues. Trimming shortened V by 8 bases and J by 7 bases, and 23 bases separated the two germline ends. The germline gives CDR1 MDHEN, CDR2 SYDVKM. Looking up the rest from reference TRBV28 and TRBJ2-2 gives the full variable domain: DVKVTQSSRYLVKRTGEKVFLECVQDMDHENMFWYRQDPGLGLRLIYFSYDVKMKEKGDIPEGYSVSREKKERFSLILESASTNQTSMYLCASGTPLGQSHGELFFGEGSRLTVL.

The V and J genes are TRBV20-1 and TRBJ1-6, with D maybe TRBD1 (5 bases). Germline V gene data show CDR1 as DFQATT and CDR2 as SNEGSKA (reference sequence). V lost 6 bases to trimming and J lost 10 bases, with 16 bases between them. The CDR3 length is 13 residues. CDR3 DNA: TGCAGTGCCAAGGGGACGCCGGGGTCACCCCTCCACTTT. Protein: CSAKGTPGSPLHF.

This chain uses TRBV6-6 with TRBJ1-5; 9 positions match TRBD1. This CDR3 spans 13 amino acids. Per germline, CDR1 MNHNY and CDR2 SVGAGI (reference sequence). Germline trimming cut 10 bases from V and 6 bases from J; bases unmatched to any gene: 7. The CDR3 spells CAINRDRVQPQHF. The CDR3 nucleotides read TGTGCCATCAACCGGGACAGGGTTCAGCCCCAGCATTTT.

In this sample, this clonotype turned up many times. The chain combines TRBV18 with TRBJ1-4; possibly TRBD1 for D (5 bases). V lost 1 base and J lost 8, with 14 bases in between. The CDR3 is made up of 15 amino acids. The germline V gene encodes CDR1 KGHSH and CDR2 LQKENI. The CDR3 here is CASSPQGIQSEKLFF. CDR3 nucleotide sequence: TGTGCCAGCTCACCACAGGGGATCCAGTCCGAAAAACTGTTTTTT.

The chain uses TRBV20-1 and TRBJ1-6, with D perhaps TRBD1 (5 bases). Per the germline V gene, CDR1 is DFQATT and CDR2 is SNEGSKA (reference sequence). V shed 0 bases and J shed 10 bases, with 16 bases lying between them. This CDR3 spans 15 amino acids. Written as DNA, the CDR3 is TGCAGTGCTAGAGAAAGGGTCGGGGGAGGATCACCCCTCCACTTT. Translation: CSARERVGGGSPLHF.

This clonotype appeared many times. This chain links TRBV11-2 with TRBJ1-1; TRBD1 agrees at 8 bases. Trimming removed 4 bases from V and 4 bases from J; junction bases left unmatched: 2. Germline lookup yields CDR1 SGHAT and CDR2 FQNNGV. CDR3 size: 13 residues. In nucleotides, the CDR3 is TGTGCCAGCAGCTCCCAGGGGGCCACTGAAGCTTTCTTT. This encodes CASSSQGATEAFF.

This clonotype was counted between two and nine times. The gene calls are TRBV19 and TRBJ1-4; D is undetermined. The CDR3 is 14 amino acids. The V and J ends lost 3 bases and 4 bases respectively, with 9 bases between them. The germline CDR1 and CDR2 sequences are LNHDA and SQIVND (reference sequence). The CDR3 nucleotides read TGTGCCAGTAGTATGACGGGATTTAATGAAAAACTGTTTTTT. The encoded protein is CASSMTGFNEKLFF.

This clonotype appeared many times. The chain employs TRBV24-1 and TRBJ2-1, with 9 bases fitting TRBD1. The CDR3 runs to 14 residues. V lost 5 bases to trimming and J lost 8 bases; unmatched junction nucleotides: 6. Germline V CDR1 and CDR2: KGHDR, SFDVKD. CDR3 residues: CATSGPGTGYEQFF. The DNA for the CDR3 is TGTGCCACCAGTGGCCCCGGGACAGGGTATGAGCAGTTCTTC.

This clonotype was counted at least ten times. The rearrangement uses TRBV19 and TRBJ1-1; no clear D. The V and J ends lost 4 bases and 1 base respectively, with 10 bases between them. The CDR3 loop spans 14 amino acids. Germline assignment: CDR1 LNHDA and CDR2 SQIVND (reference sequence). In DNA, the CDR3 is TGTGCCAGTAGTAGCCGGGTGACGAACACTGAAGCTTTCTTT. Translated, it gives CASSSRVTNTEAFF.